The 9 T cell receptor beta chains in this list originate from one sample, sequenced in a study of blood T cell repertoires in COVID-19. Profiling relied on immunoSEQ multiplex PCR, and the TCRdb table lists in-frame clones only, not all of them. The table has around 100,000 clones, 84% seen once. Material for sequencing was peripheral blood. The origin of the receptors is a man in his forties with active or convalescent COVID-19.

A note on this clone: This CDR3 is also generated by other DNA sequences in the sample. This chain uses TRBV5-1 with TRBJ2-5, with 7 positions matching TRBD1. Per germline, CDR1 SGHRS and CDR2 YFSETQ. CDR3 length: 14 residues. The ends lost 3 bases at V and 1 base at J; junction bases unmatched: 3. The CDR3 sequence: CASSSGQPQETQYF. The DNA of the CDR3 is TGCGCCAGCAGCTCGGGACAGCCCCAAGAGACCCAGTACTTC.

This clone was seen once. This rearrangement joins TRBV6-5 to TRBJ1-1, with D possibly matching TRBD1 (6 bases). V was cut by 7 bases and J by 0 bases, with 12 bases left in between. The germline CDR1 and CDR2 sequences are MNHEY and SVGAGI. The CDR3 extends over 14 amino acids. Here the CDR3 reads CASKMGDMNTEAFF. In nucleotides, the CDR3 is TGTGCCAGCAAGATGGGGGACATGAACACTGAAGCTTTCTTT.

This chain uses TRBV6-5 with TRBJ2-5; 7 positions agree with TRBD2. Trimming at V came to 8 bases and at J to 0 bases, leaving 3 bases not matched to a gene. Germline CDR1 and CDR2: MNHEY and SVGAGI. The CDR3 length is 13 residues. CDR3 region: CASLGGNQETQYF. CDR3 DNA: TGTGCCAGCCTCGGGGGGAACCAAGAGACCCAGTACTTC.

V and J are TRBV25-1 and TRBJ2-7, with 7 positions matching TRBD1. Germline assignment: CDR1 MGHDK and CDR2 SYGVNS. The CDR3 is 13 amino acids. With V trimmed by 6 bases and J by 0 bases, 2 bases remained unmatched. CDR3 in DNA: TGTGCCAGCAGAGGGGACAGCTCCTACGAGCAGTACTTC. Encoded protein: CASRGDSSYEQYF.

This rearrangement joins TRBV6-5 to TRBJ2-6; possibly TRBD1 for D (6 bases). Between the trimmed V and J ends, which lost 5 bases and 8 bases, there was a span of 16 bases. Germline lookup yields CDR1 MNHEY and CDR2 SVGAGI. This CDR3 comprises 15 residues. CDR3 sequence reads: CASSPQTGMTNVLTF. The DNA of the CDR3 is TGTGCCAGCAGTCCCCAGACAGGAATGACCAACGTCCTGACTTTC.

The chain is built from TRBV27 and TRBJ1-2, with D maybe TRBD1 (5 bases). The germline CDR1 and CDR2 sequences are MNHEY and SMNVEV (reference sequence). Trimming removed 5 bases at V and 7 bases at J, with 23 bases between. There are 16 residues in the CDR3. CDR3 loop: CASSPWMGGRKGGYTF. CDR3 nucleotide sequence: TGTGCCAGCAGTCCGTGGATGGGGGGTCGGAAGGGTGGCTACACCTTC.

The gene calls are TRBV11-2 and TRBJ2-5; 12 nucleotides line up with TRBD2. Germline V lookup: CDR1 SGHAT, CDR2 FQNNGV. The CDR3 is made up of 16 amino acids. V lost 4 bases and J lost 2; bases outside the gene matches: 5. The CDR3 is CASSSHLAGGQETQYF. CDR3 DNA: TGTGCCAGCAGCTCCCATCTAGCGGGGGGGCAAGAGACCCAGTACTTC.

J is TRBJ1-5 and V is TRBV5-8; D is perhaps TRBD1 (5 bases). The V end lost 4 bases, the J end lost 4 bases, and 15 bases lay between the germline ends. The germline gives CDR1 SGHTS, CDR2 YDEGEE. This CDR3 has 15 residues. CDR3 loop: CASSLLRGSNQPQHF. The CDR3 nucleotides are TGTGCCAGCAGCCTACTCCGGGGGAGTAATCAGCCCCAGCATTTT.

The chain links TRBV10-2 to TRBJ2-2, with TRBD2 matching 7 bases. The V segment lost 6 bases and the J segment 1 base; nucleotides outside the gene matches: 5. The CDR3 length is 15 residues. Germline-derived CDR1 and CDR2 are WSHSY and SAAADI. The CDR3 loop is CASSRGGMNTGELFF. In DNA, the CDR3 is TGCGCCAGCAGCCGCGGGGGAATGAACACCGGGGAGCTGTTTTTT.